The clone carrying this T cell receptor beta chain was counted between two and nine times. Libraries were prepared by immunoSEQ multiplex PCR; TCRdb keeps only in-frame clonotypes and omits some of them. The sample contains almost 95,000 clones, 83% of which appear only once. These data originate in a study of PD-1 blockade in classical Hodgkin lymphoma. Germline V CDR1 and CDR2: SGHNT, YYREEE (reference sequence). The CDR3 spans 18 residues. V was clipped by 1 base and J by 5 bases; unmatched bases: 11. The time point here: cycle 4 day 1 (C4D1), after about 6 weeks of nivolumab. Relapses following autologous stem cell transplantation were seen in all patients, with brentuximab vedotin exposure varying.

The source was peripheral blood mononuclear cells (PBMCs), collected before the fourth cycle of nivolumab. The chain links TRBV5-4 to TRBJ2-5; the match to TRBD2 covers 13 bases. The receptor comes from a human donor with classical Hodgkin lymphoma. Here the CDR3 DNA reads TGTGCCAGCAGCTTGACTAGCGGGAGGGCCGGAGTGAGGGAGACCCAGTACTTC. Its translation is CASSLTSGRAGVRETQYF.